This TCR beta chain was captured in a study of shared clonotypes between healthy human individuals. The study, taken as a whole, reports: Enrolling few donors narrowed the genetic and exposure-history diversity that was represented.

The unsorted PBMC sample used ten immunoSEQ deep assay plates. Some clones are missing from TCRdb's copy, which holds only in-frame ones; the method was immunoSEQ multiplex PCR. This table holds over 400,000 clones, 65% to 85% found once. As for this clone: No antigen is known for it.

Germline assignment: CDR1 SGHTA and CDR2 FQGNSA. Trimming shortened V by 5 bases and J by 4 bases, and 17 bases separated the two germline ends. This CDR3 comprises 15 residues. The source of this sequence is a woman between 40 and 50 years old in good health. Some clones in this sample may be carry-over from other donors' samples. The chain joins TRBV7-2 to TRBJ1-1; D is unclear. The sequenced sample was PBMCs. Written as DNA, the CDR3 is TGTGCCAGCAGCATCCAACCCTACCTGGGCACTGAAGCTTTCTTT. As protein: CASSIQPYLGTEAFF.